Following are 30 T cell receptor delta chains from one sample sequenced in a study of gamma-delta chains in newborns, infants, children (dated by TCRdb to between 2017 and 2020). Sequenced using an Illumina MiSeq. TCRdb reran clone calling on the public reads with CATT; rows sharing one DNA sequence were then combined. This sample gives some 6,500 delta-chain clones in total; 11% of them show up just once. The biggest ten clones account for 6% to 8.5% of the sample. The sequenced material came from blood. Every receptor here comes from a child who was a newborn, infant or young child, either healthy, febrile or measles-vaccinated (not recorded which).

CDR3 loop: CACDLWGIGGDKLIF. The CDR3 DNA reads TGTGCCTGTGACCTCTGGGGGATTGGGGGCGATAAACTCATCTTT. This sequence joins TRDV2 and TRDJ1; 9 bases map to TRDD3. Trimming took 3 bases from V and 4 from J; bases not matched to a gene: 8. The V gene's germline CDR1 is GEAIGNYY and CDR2 EKD. CDR3 size: 15 residues.

This clone was counted a few times. The chain carries TRDV2 and TRDJ1, with TRDD3 identical over 10 bases. This CDR3 has 17 amino acids. J was trimmed by 0 bases and V by 2 bases; bases with no gene match: 8. The germline gives CDR1 GEAIGNYY, CDR2 EKD. CDR3 in amino acids: CACDILGDKEDTDKLIF. As DNA, the CDR3 is TGTGCCTGTGACATTCTGGGGGATAAAGAGGACACCGATAAACTCATCTTT.

This clone showed up just a few times. The chain carries TRDV2 and TRDJ1; 10 bases agree with TRDD3. CDR3 length: 17 residues. Per germline, CDR1 GEAIGNYY and CDR2 EKD. V gave up 0 bases and J gave up 4 bases; unmatched junction bases: 10. The DNA for the CDR3 is TGTGCCTGTGACACCGTGGGGGATACCGAGCGAAACGATAAACTCATCTTT. Amino acids: CACDTVGDTERNDKLIF.

On this clone itself: Its ends do not fully match the called genes, so a read error is possible. The chain is built from TRDV2 and TRDJ3; TRDD3 agrees at 12 bases. The J gene is absent in TCRdb and was assigned here via DNA matching to germline. Germline values: CDR1 GEAIGNYY, CDR2 EKD. The CDR3 consists of 19 residues. As DNA, the CDR3 is TGTGCCTGTGACGCGATACTGGGGGATACCACCTGGGGCACCCGACAGATGTTTTTC. As protein: CACDAILGDTTWGTRQMFF.

This clone occurred a few times. In the same sample, other DNA sequences code for this CDR3. This chain links TRDV2 with TRDJ1; TRDD3 aligns across 7 bases. J lost 0 bases, V lost 0 bases, and 12 bases had no gene match. Germline V lookup: CDR1 GEAIGNYY, CDR2 EKD. The CDR3 loop spans 18 amino acids. In DNA form, the CDR3 reads TGTGCCTGTGACACCGTGGGCGCTACTGGGGTCTACACCGATAAACTCATCTTT. As protein: CACDTVGATGVYTDKLIF.

A word on this clone: Other DNA sequences within the sample encode an identical CDR3. This rearrangement joins TRDV2 to TRDJ1, with 11 bases aligning to TRDD3. This CDR3 comprises 15 residues. The germline V gene encodes CDR1 GEAIGNYY and CDR2 EKD. Trimming removed 1 base from V and 4 bases from J; junction bases left unmatched: 4. In DNA, the CDR3 is TGTGCCTGTGACACATTGGGGGATACGAGCGATAAACTCATCTTT. Its protein product is CACDTLGDTSDKLIF.

This clone is categorized as large. In the same sample, other DNA sequences code for this CDR3. The V gene is TRDV2, the J gene TRDJ1; 12 bases agree with TRDD3. Trimming removed 3 bases from V and 2 bases from J; junction bases left unmatched: 12. CDR1 is GEAIGNYY, CDR2 EKD, per germline. The CDR3 has 18 amino acids. Written as DNA, the CDR3 is TGTGCCTGTGACGTATTACTGGGGGATACACGGGCTACCGATAAACTCATCTTT. Its translation is CACDVLLGDTRATDKLIF.

Turning to this clone: With a much larger clone just one base away, this may be a read error. Other DNA sequences of this sample code for an identical CDR3. The genes are TRDV2 and TRDJ1; TRDD3 agrees at 8 bases. Germline V gives CDR1 GEAIGNYY, CDR2 EKD. The CDR3 totals 17 residues. The CDR3 spells CACDPITRGIGTDKLIF. Written as DNA, the CDR3 is TGCGCCTGTGACCCCATCACGAGGGGGATAGGGACCGATAAACTCATCTTT.

The J gene is TRDJ3, the V gene TRDV2, with TRDD3 identical over 7 bases. TCRdb records no J gene; here it was assigned by comparing the DNA to germline. V was pared by 2 bases and J by 0 bases, with 9 bases of the junction left unmatched. CDR3 length: 19 residues. CDR1 and CDR2 (germline): GEAIGNYY, EKD. The CDR3 here is CACDILGEASSWDTRQMFF. For the CDR3, the DNA is TGTGCCTGTGACATCTTGGGGGAAGCTAGCTCCTGGGACACCCGACAGATGTTTTTC.

No V gene was called here, but the J gene is TRDJ1; TRDD3 is the table's D call, not checked against the DNA. The CDR3 runs to 22 residues. Written as DNA, the CDR3 is TGTGCTCTTGGGCCCGCCTTCCTACGTTCTGGGGATGCAAAGGAGTACACCGATAAACTCATCTTT. Protein: CALGPAFLRSGDAKEYTDKLIF.

With regard to this clone: This may be a read error, as it is one base from a much larger clone. The J gene is TRDJ1, the V gene TRDV2; TRDD3 matches 13 bases. The CDR3 extends over 19 amino acids. Germline-derived CDR1 and CDR2 are GEAIGNYY and EKD. The CDR3 loop reads CARDTVTGGYARDTDKLIF. CDR3 in DNA: TGTGCCCGTGACACCGTTACTGGGGGATACGCACGGGACACCGATAAACTCATCTTT.

The chain employs TRDV2 and TRDJ1; 9 bases are shared with TRDD3. TCRdb gives no J gene; it was assigned here by matching the DNA to germline. CDR1 GEAIGNYY and CDR2 EKD come from the germline V gene. Trimming cost V 2 bases and J 4 bases; bases outside gene matches: 13. This CDR3 comprises 17 residues. DNA for the CDR3: TGTGCCTGTGACAGGGTACTGGGGGAGCCGAAGTTCGATAAACTCATCTTT. Its translation is CACDRVLGEPKFDKLIF.

This clone came up a few times. A read error may produce the germline difference seen at one junction end. V and J are TRDV2 and TRDJ1; possible D gene TRDD3, 6 bases. Germline-derived CDR1 and CDR2 are GEAIGNYY and EKD. This CDR3 region has 17 residues. The CDR3 nucleotides are TGTGCCCGTGACACGCTGGGGCCCAAGGGATACACCGATAAACTCATCTTT. Residues: CARDTLGPKGYTDKLIF.

This clone ranks as medium-sized. The same CDR3 arises from other DNA sequences in this sample as well. This chain uses TRDV2 with TRDJ1; 12 nucleotides align to TRDD3. CDR1 and CDR2 (germline): GEAIGNYY, EKD. The V and J ends lost 0 bases and 0 bases, in that order; junction bases with no gene match: 10. The CDR3 is made up of 19 amino acids. This CDR3 is CACDTVGTGGYRYTDKLIF. The CDR3 bases are TGTGCCTGTGACACCGTTGGTACTGGGGGATACCGGTACACCGATAAACTCATCTTT.

Regarding this clone: A read error may account for a junction end that differs from germline. This sequence joins TRDV2 and TRDJ3; TRDD3 aligns across 10 bases. TCRdb is silent on the J gene; assignment here came from matching the DNA to germline. Germline values: CDR1 GEAIGNYY, CDR2 EKD. The CDR3 covers 18 residues. As DNA, the CDR3 is TGTGCCTGTGATACGGGGGGATACGGGGACTGGGAAACCCGACAGATGTTTTTC. Protein sequence: CACDTGGYGDWETRQMFF.

Only a few counts were recorded for this clone. The V and J genes are TRDV1 and TRDJ1; D assignment may be TRDD2 or TRDD3 (9 bases each). V shed 3 bases and J shed 0 bases, with 32 bases lying between them. The CDR3 contains 22 residues. In germline, CDR1 is TSWWSYY, CDR2 QGS. The CDR3 protein is CALGDPGLPTNPTGGDTDKLIF. CDR3 DNA: TGTGCTCTTGGGGATCCTGGCCTTCCTACCAACCCTACTGGGGGAGACACCGATAAACTCATCTTT.

By share, this clone ranks as medium-sized. The V gene is TRDV2, the J gene TRDJ1, with TRDD3 identical over 9 bases. The germline CDR1 and CDR2 sequences are GEAIGNYY and EKD. Trimming removed 3 bases from V and 4 bases from J; junction bases left unmatched: 11. CDR3 length: 16 amino acids. The CDR3, as DNA: TGTGCCTGTGACTTACTGGGGGAGTCGGCGCGCGATAAACTCATCTTT. It encodes CACDLLGESARDKLIF.

Note on this clone: TCRdb lists the protein of a much larger clone for this DNA, which differs at residue 6, so this is likely a read error; the protein given here is translated from the DNA itself. The genes are TRDV2 and TRDJ1, with 7 nucleotides matching TRDD3. CDR3 size: 15 residues. Germline CDR1 reads GEAIGNYY; CDR2 reads EKD. V trimming: 1 base; J trimming: 3 bases; junction bases outside the gene matches: 7. DNA for the CDR3: TGTGCCTGTGACACAGCTGGGGGCTCCCCCGATAAACTCATCTTT. Translation gives CACDTAGGSPDKLIF.

This clone occurred a few times. A much larger clonotype is one base distant, so this may be a read error. The genes are TRDV2 and TRDJ3, with D unresolved. Trimming left V 3 bases short and J 2 bases short, with 1 base between. CDR1 GEAIGNYY and CDR2 EKD come from the germline V gene. The CDR3 consists of 13 residues. CDR3 residues: CACDAWDTRQMFF. The CDR3 DNA is TGTGCCTGTGACGCCTGGGACACCCGACAGATGTTTTTC.

This clone showed up just a few times. The CDR3 region is CACDTLGGYGNTDKLIF. DNA for the CDR3: TGTGCCTGTGACACTCTTGGGGGATACGGTAACACCGATAAACTCATCTTT. V is TRDV2 and J is TRDJ1; 11 nucleotides agree with TRDD3. Trimming cost V 1 base and J 0 bases; bases outside gene matches: 6. Germline values: CDR1 GEAIGNYY, CDR2 EKD. The CDR3 spans 17 residues.

This sequence joins TRDV2 and TRDJ3; 7 bases line up with TRDD3. CDR1 and CDR2 from the germline V gene are GEAIGNYY and EKD. CDR3 length: 20 amino acids. V lost 7 bases and J lost 0; bases outside the gene matches: 17. The DNA of the CDR3 is TGTGCCTGCGATGCCTTCTCTGGGGGTCCAAGCTCCTGGGACACCCGACAGATGTTTTTC. It specifies CACDAFSGGPSSWDTRQMFF.

The CDR3 bases are TGTGCCTGTGACACTCTGGGGGAGACGTACACCGATAAACTCATCTTT. Amino acid sequence: CACDTLGETYTDKLIF. The gene calls are TRDV2 and TRDJ1; TRDD3 agrees at 8 bases. As TCRdb names no J gene, one was assigned here on the basis of a DNA match to germline. The V gene end was trimmed by 1 base and the J gene end by 0 bases; junction bases not matched to a gene: 6. CDR1 is GEAIGNYY and CDR2 is EKD in the germline V gene. CDR3 size: 16 residues.

By sample share, this clone is medium-sized. The chain joins TRDV2 to TRDJ1; 12 bases fit TRDD3. There are 17 residues in the CDR3. V dropped 3 bases and J dropped 0; count of bases not matched to a gene: 7. Germline values: CDR1 GEAIGNYY, CDR2 EKD. CDR3 sequence (DNA): TGTGCCTGTGACCCGCTGGGGGATACGGGGGACACCGATAAACTCATCTTT. Amino acid sequence: CACDPLGDTGDTDKLIF.

This clone has only one observation. V and J are TRDV2 and TRDJ1; D possibly corresponds to TRDD3 (5 bases). No J gene is reported in TCRdb; it was inferred here by comparing the DNA with germline. Germline-derived CDR1 and CDR2 are GEAIGNYY and EKD. V lost 0 bases, J lost 0 bases, and 19 bases lay in between. This CDR3 has 18 residues. CDR3 amino acids: CACDTVDWGPQYTDKLIF. The CDR3 nucleotides are TGTGCCTGTGACACCGTGGATTGGGGACCCCAGTACACCGATAAACTCATCTTT.

In this sample, this clone turned up once. This sequence joins TRDV2 and TRDJ1, with TRDD3 matching 11 bases. The J gene, not given by TCRdb, was assigned here from a germline match of the nucleotide sequence. The CDR3 runs 18 residues. CDR1 is GEAIGNYY and CDR2 is EKD in the germline V gene. With V trimmed by 0 bases and J by 0 bases, 8 bases remained unmatched. In DNA form, the CDR3 reads TGTGCCTGTGACACCCTTATAATGGGGGATACGAACACCGATAAACTCATCTTT. As protein: CACDTLIMGDTNTDKLIF.

This clone occurred a few times. At the DNA level, this CDR3 is encoded by other sequences in the same sample as well. This chain connects TRDV2 to TRDJ1; TRDD3 matches 13 bases. With 0 bases clipped from V and 9 bases from J, the junction kept 15 bases outside the gene matches. Germline V gives CDR1 GEAIGNYY, CDR2 EKD. The CDR3 has 18 residues. CDR3 sequence (DNA): TGTGCCTGTGACACCCTACTGGGGGATACGCGAAGTTCTTCGGAACTCATCTTT. This translates into CACDTLLGDTRSSSELIF.

The CDR3 bases are TGTGCCTGTGACACCGTACCGGGGGATACGCCCTGGGACACCCGACAGATGTTTTTC. Translating it yields CACDTVPGDTPWDTRQMFF. This sequence joins TRDV2 and TRDJ3; 10 bases line up with TRDD3. CDR1 is GEAIGNYY and CDR2 is EKD in the germline V gene. The CDR3 covers 19 residues. The ends lost 0 bases at V and 2 bases at J; junction bases unmatched: 6.

In its sample, this clone ranks as medium-sized. The chain combines TRDV2 with TRDJ1; 11 nucleotides align to TRDD3. The ends lost 0 bases at V and 0 bases at J; junction bases unmatched: 8. This CDR3 region has 18 residues. Germline assignment: CDR1 GEAIGNYY and CDR2 EKD. The CDR3: CACDTVGGYALYTDKLIF. DNA of the CDR3: TGTGCCTGTGACACCGTTGGGGGATACGCCCTGTACACCGATAAACTCATCTTT.

This clone rates as medium-sized (0.01 to 0.1%). The chain employs TRDV2 and TRDJ1; TRDD3 aligns across 11 bases. The germline V gene has CDR1 GEAIGNYY and CDR2 EKD. The ends lost 3 bases at V and 5 bases at J; junction bases unmatched: 7. CDR3 size: 15 residues. The CDR3 protein is CACDRLGDSWDKLIF. Written as DNA, the CDR3 is TGTGCCTGTGACCGACTGGGGGATAGCTGGGATAAACTCATCTTT.

This clone was counted a single time. This rearrangement joins TRDV2 to TRDJ1; 11 bases are shared with TRDD3. The J gene was missing in TCRdb and was found by matching the end of the DNA to germline. Unmatched junction bases numbered 35, after V lost 0 bases and J lost 3 bases. The CDR3 has 26 residues. Germline V gives CDR1 GEAIGNYY, CDR2 EKD. The CDR3 loop is CACDTLLALGDKKEYPPSRGADKLIF. CDR3 in DNA: TGTGCCTGTGACACCCTACTCGCACTGGGGGATAAAAAGGAATACCCACCCTCCCGCGGCGCCGATAAACTCATCTTT.